This T cell receptor (beta chain) is from a study of blood T cell repertoires in COVID-19 (TCRdb year 2020). Background on the whole study: The collaborator samples originated in the United States, Italy and Spain and spanned the acute and convalescent phases of COVID-19. The material from the prospective study consisted of cDNA or gDNA derived from T cells, B-cell-depleted T cells, or PBMCs. Deeply sampled blood TCRbeta repertoires from subjects exposed to, actively infected with, or recovered from COVID-19 were included in the dataset. The repertoires were released in a freely available public database meant as a resource for research on the immune response to SARS-CoV-2. The samples were drawn from two sources: the first 160 participants of the ongoing ImmuneRACE study, and 1,000 to 1,500 subjects contributed by 6 global collaborators. A de-identified subject ID, COVID-19 status, age in years and sex were almost always included in the sample metadata. Where available, HLA class I and class II types were taken from metadata supplied by the sample provider and were not determined by assay-based typing. The paper as a whole reports these results and caveats: The amount of clinical and demographic metadata varied by source and participant and was provided uncurated.

The CDR3 has 13 amino acids, counting the end cysteine and phenylalanine. Only the CDR3 region is kept as DNA, spanning 39 bases read in frame from base 1. The germline V gene provides CDR1 SGHRS and CDR2 YFSETQ. The germline V end is reduced by 4 bases and the J end by 5 bases; junction bases left unmatched: 3. In the prospective study, participants were roughly 18 to 90 years old, resided in about two dozen geographic areas of the United States, and were enrolled through a virtual design. In the prospective study, cohorts were assigned on the basis of participant-reported clinical history obtained from a screening survey and a study questionnaire. ImmuneRACE Cohort 3 recovered participants were defined by two consecutive negative NP/OP PCR tests, healthcare professional clearance, or symptom resolution. In the prospective study, mobile phlebotomists collected whole blood, serum and a nasopharyngeal or oropharyngeal swab from each participant. Over a roughly 2-month period, participants in the prospective study had the option of providing additional blood draws and questionnaires. Before DNA extraction, prospective study blood samples were shipped either frozen or at room temperature.

As to this clone: Its antigen has not been determined. It has no much larger one-base neighbor in the sample; base qualities were not kept.

TCRbeta CDR3 regions were amplified from genomic DNA using the immunoSEQ Assay, a bias-controlled multiplex PCR. Per the source publication's procedure: The number of nucleated cells in each sample was estimated from the amplification of reference gene primers within the assay. To quantify the absolute abundance of each unique TCRbeta CDR3 rearrangement, sequence reads were collapsed and filtered. For each sample, productive Simpson clonality was calculated as the square root of Simpson's diversity index across productive rearrangements. TCRdb limited this immuneACCESS table to in-frame rearrangements with V and J called. A share of clones is missing; checked studies link under half to unresolved V genes, and the rest is unexplained. V and J calls and clone size are those listed in that table; D and trimming were worked out from the DNA. The sample table contains a few hundred thousand clones; only one count was recorded for roughly 90% of them. The ten largest clonotypes hold approximately 1% of the sample.

Rearrangement joined TRBV5-1 to TRBJ2-5; the junction holds 9 bases that match TRBD1. The sequencing sample was made of PBMCs or T cells enriched from blood (not recorded which). This TCR was sampled from a woman in her thirties who had recovered from COVID-19. The bases are TGCGCCAGCAGCCAACAGGGGGCGGAGACCCAGTACTTC. Its product reads: CASSQQGAETQYF.